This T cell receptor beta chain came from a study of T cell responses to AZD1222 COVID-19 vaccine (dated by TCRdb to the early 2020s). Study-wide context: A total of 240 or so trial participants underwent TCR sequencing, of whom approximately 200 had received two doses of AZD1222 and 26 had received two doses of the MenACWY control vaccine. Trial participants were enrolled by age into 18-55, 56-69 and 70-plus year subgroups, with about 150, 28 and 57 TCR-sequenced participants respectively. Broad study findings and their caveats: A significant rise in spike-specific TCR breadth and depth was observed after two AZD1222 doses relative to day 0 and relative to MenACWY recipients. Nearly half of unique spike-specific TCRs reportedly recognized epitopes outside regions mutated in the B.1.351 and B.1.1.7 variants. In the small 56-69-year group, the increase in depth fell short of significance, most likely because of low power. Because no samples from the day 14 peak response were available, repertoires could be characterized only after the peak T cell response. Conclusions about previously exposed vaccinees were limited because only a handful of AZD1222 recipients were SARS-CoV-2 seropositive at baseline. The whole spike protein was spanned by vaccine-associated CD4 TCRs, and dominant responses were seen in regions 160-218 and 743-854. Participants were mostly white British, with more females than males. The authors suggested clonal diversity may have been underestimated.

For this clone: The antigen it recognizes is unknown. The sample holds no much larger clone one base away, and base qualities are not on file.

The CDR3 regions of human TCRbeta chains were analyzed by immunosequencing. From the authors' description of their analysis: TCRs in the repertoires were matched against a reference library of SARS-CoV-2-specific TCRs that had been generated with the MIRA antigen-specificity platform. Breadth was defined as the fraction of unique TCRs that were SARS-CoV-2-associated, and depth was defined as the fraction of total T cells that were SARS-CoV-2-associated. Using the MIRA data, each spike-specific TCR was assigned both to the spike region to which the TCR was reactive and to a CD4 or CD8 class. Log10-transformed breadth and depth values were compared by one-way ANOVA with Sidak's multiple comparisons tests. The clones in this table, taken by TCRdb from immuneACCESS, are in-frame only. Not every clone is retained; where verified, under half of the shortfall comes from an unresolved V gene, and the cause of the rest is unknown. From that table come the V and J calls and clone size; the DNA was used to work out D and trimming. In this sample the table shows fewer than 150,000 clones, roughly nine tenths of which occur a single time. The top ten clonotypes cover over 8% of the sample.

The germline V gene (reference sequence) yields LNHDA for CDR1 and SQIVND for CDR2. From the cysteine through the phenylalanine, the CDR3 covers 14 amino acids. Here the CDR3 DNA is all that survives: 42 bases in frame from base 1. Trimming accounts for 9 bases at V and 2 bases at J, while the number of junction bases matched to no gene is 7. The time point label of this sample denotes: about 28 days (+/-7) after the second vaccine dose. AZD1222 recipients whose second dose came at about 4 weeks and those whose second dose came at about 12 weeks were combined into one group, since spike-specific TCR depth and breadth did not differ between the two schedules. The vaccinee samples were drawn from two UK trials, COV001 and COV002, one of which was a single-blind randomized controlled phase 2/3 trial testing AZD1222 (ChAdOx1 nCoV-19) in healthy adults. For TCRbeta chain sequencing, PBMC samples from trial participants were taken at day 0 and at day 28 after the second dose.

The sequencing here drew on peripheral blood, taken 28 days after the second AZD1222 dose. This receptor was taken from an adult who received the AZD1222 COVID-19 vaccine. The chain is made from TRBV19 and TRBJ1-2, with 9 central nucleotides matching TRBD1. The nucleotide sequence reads TGTGCCAGCAGAGACAGGGGGGTCAACTATGGCTACACCTTC. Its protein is CASRDRGVNYGYTF.